This TCR beta chain was recovered during a study of T cell changes during pregnancy in multiple sclerosis (dated by TCRdb to about 2019). Regarding the study in general: Changes in the T cell repertoire over the course of pregnancy were examined in this study in women with multiple sclerosis.

The library was produced with the immunoSEQ multiplex PCR assay. TCRdb's version of the immuneACCESS table is confined to in-frame rearrangements and falls short of the full clone set. An unresolved V gene accounts for under half of the shortfall where checked; the remainder is of unknown origin. The sample table contains 30,000 to 35,000 clones; only one count was recorded for 90% of them. The ten largest clones take up under 0.75% of the sample. A word on this clone: Its antigen specificity is not known. Qualities for individual bases were not recorded, and no much larger clone is one base off.

Including the terminal cysteine and phenylalanine, the CDR3 comprises 12 residues. Left in the record is the CDR3 DNA by itself, 36 bases read in frame from the first base. The germline ends are 11 bases apart after V is trimmed by 5 bases and J by 7 bases. Taken from the germline V gene, the CDR1 and CDR2 loops are MNHEY and SVGAGI. Source: CD4+ T cells from peripheral blood mononuclear cells, taken in the third trimester of pregnancy. This receptor chain uses TRBV6-5 and TRBJ1-1; D gene: possibly TRBD1, on 6 matching bases. This clonotype was obtained from a female donor in good health, enrolled as a control in a pregnancy study. In nucleotides, the sequence is TGTGCCAGCAGTCTACAGGGATATGAAGCTTTCTTT. This translates into CASSLQGYEAFF.